A single sample is the source of the 32 T cell receptor beta chains below, sequenced in a study of CD8+CD57+ T cells in acquired aplastic anemia. CDR3 and TCR beta VDJ profiling relied on genomic DNA as the template. TCRdb used MiXCR to reprocess the reads, holding one entry per CDR3 protein. The profile shows roughly 250,000 distinct CDR3 sequences, roughly 82% of them singletons. Patients who underwent sequencing had shown CD8+CD57+ cell expansion by flow cytometry. The specimen was sorted CD4+, CD8+, or CD8+CD57+ T cells (not recorded which) from PBMCs. The receptors originated from a human donor with aplastic anemia.

V gene TRBV5-1 combines with J gene TRBJ2-7; no reliable D call. The CDR3 consists of 17 residues. Germline CDR1 reads SGHRS; CDR2 reads YFSETQ. Trimming shortened V by 4 bases and J by 2 bases, and 22 bases separated the two germline ends. In DNA, the CDR3 is TGCGCCAGCAGCACCCAACCCGCGGCAGGCGGAGCCTACGAGCAGTACTTC. This gives the protein CASSTQPAAGGAYEQYF.

Points on this clonotype: This is likely a read error, given that the CDR3 carries no conserved phenylalanine or tryptophan at its end. No DNA is shown, since the ends of the CDR3 on it are uncertain; the CDR3 is the one TCRdb lists. The V and J genes are TRBV7-3 and TRBJ2-7. The germline V gene encodes CDR1 SGHTA and CDR2 FQGTGA. The CDR3 comprises 13 residues, both ends counted. The CDR3 region is CASSWDYSYEKYY.

This clonotype is a singleton in its sample. The chain joins TRBV19 to TRBJ2-5, with D tentatively TRBD2 (5 bases). The germline gives CDR1 LNHDA, CDR2 SQIVND (reference sequence). CDR3 length: 14 amino acids. Trimming pared 6 bases from V and 11 bases from J, leaving 22 bases between. DNA for the CDR3: TGTGCCAGTAGCAGCGGCTCCTGCCAAGAGGCGCAGTACTTC. As protein: CASSSGSCQEAQYF.

The CDR3 region is CASSPPGREQYF. In nucleotides, the CDR3 is TGTGCCAGCTCACCACCAGGGCGCGAGCAGTACTTC. The chain recombines TRBV18 with TRBJ2-7; D is uncertain. V was shortened by 0 bases and J by 6 bases, with 6 bases between the two germline ends. This CDR3 is 12 amino acids long. Germline lookup yields CDR1 KGHSH and CDR2 LQKENI.

This clonotype was observed once. The chain recombines TRBV7-9 with TRBJ2-7, with TRBD2 identical over 10 bases. The J segment lost 4 bases and the V segment lost 3 bases, leaving 15 bases of the junction unmatched. Germline CDR1 reads SEHNR; CDR2 reads FQNEAQ (reference sequence). The CDR3 extends over 18 amino acids. Written as DNA, the CDR3 is TGTGCCAGCAGCTTTCATACAAGCGGGGGGGGCGATGAGTACGAGCAGTACGTC. This encodes CASSFHTSGGGDEYEQYV.

This clonotype was observed a single time. This sequence joins TRBV7-9 and TRBJ2-1; D remains ambiguous. Between the trimmed V and J ends, which lost 4 bases and 2 bases, there was a span of 9 bases. The CDR3 is 14 amino acids. The V gene's germline CDR1 is SEHNR and CDR2 FQNEAQ (reference sequence). The chain's CDR3 is CASSSGLTYNEQFF. CDR3 nucleotide sequence: TGTGCCAGCAGCTCAGGCCTTACCTACAATGAGCAGTTCTTC.

Regarding this clonotype: One end of the junction does not line up with germline, which may come from a read error. This chain joins TRBV19 and TRBJ2-5; 9 nucleotides line up with TRBD2. CDR1 and CDR2 (germline): LNHDA, SQIVND (reference sequence). The CDR3 sequence is 16 residues long. The CDR3 sequence is CASSIGAGSGSETQYF. The CDR3 DNA follows: TGTGCCAGCAGTATAGGTGCGGGTAGCGGGAGCGAGACCCAGTACTTC. The full variable domain, with the rest looked up from reference TRBV19 and TRBJ2-5, is DGGITQSPKYLFRKEGQNVTLSCEQNLNHDAMYWYRQDPGQGLRLIYYSQIVNDFQKGDIAEGYSVSREKKESFPLTVTSAQKNPTAFYLCASSIGAGSGSETQYFGPGTRLLVL.

Of note for this clonotype: Relative to the germline gene, one junction end is altered; a read error may explain this. The chain recombines TRBV7-2 with TRBJ1-1; no firm D call. CDR1 is SGHTA and CDR2 is FQGNSA in the germline V gene. The CDR3 runs 15 residues. CDR3 DNA: TGTGCCAGCAGCTTAGATCTGACCTATAACACTGAATCTTTCTTT. Translating gives CASSLDLTYNTESFF.

Only one count was recorded for this clonotype. Mismatch with germline at one junction end may stem from a read error. The genes are TRBV2 and TRBJ2-3, with a weak D call TRBD2 (6 bases). CDR1 and CDR2 (germline): SNHLY, FYNNEI. The CDR3 runs to 14 residues. This CDR3 reads CASSWGGVPDTEFF. Here the CDR3 DNA reads TGTGCCAGCAGCTGGGGAGGAGTTCCCGATACGGAGTTCTTT. The variable domain in full, with the rest retrieved from reference TRBV2 and TRBJ2-3, is EPEVTQTPSHQVTQMGQEVILRCVPISNHLYFYWYRQILGQKVEFLVSFYNNEISEKSEIFDDQFSVERPDGSNFTLKIRSTKLEDSAMYFCASSWGGVPDTEFFGPGTRLTVL.

This clonotype was counted once. V is TRBV11-3 and J is TRBJ2-3; D unresolved. CDR1 is SGHNT, CDR2 YENEEA, per germline. This CDR3 spans 14 amino acids. The ends were cut back, 1 base at V and 3 bases at J, with 8 bases in the middle. CDR3 DNA sequence: TGTGCCAGCAGCTTAGTGGTAACAACAGATACGCAGTATTTT. Protein: CASSLVVTTDTQYF. Full variable domain (remainder filled in from reference TRBV11-3 and TRBJ2-3): EAGVVQSPRYKIIEKKQPVAFWCNPISGHNTLYWYLQNLGQGPELLIRYENEEAVDDSQLPKDRFSAERLKGVDSTLKIQPAELGDSAVYLCASSLVVTTDTQYFGPGTRLTVL.

Written as DNA, the CDR3 is TGTGCCAGCAGCGAAGGACAACCGAACACTGAAGCTTTCTTT. Its translation: CASSEGQPNTEAFF. The chain combines TRBV3-1 with TRBJ1-1; D may be TRBD1 (5 bases). Looked up from germline, CDR1 is LGHDT and CDR2 is YNNKEL (reference sequence). Trimming removed 5 bases at V and 1 base at J, with 11 bases between. This CDR3 is built from 14 residues. The whole variable domain, filled in from reference TRBV3-1 and TRBJ1-1, reads DTAVSQTPKYLVTQMGNDKSIKCEQNLGHDTMYWYKQDSKKFLKIMFSYNNKELIINETVPNRFSPKSPDKAHLNLHINSLELGDSAVYFCASSEGQPNTEAFFGQGTRLTVV.

This rearrangement joins TRBV29-1 to TRBJ1-1, with D possibly TRBD1 on 5 matching bases. Per germline, CDR1 SQVTM and CDR2 ANQGSEA. Trimming took 5 bases from V and 5 from J, leaving 15 bases between them. The CDR3 contains 13 residues. CDR3 bases: TGCAGCGTTCCTGGGACCTACCGGACTGAAGCTTTCTTT. Encoded protein: CSVPGTYRTEAFF.

On this clonotype itself: The junction does not match germline at one end; this may be a read error. The chain recombines TRBV2 with TRBJ1-1; D ambiguous. The CDR3 extends over 15 amino acids. CDR1 is SNHLY and CDR2 is FYNNEI in the germline V gene. CDR3 bases: TGTGCCAGCAGGTACGAGCGCACAGATACGCAGGAAGTTTTCTTT. Its protein product is CASRYERTDTQEVFF.

Comment on this clonotype: The CDR3 carries no conserved terminal phenylalanine or tryptophan, so it likely arises from a read error. It is unclear where the CDR3 begins or ends on the DNA, so no DNA is shown, and the CDR3 is as TCRdb lists it. V and J are TRBV7-8 and TRBJ2-1. Germline V CDR1 and CDR2: SGHVS, FQNEAQ. The CDR3 spans 13 amino acids, including both terminal residues. Here the CDR3 reads CASSLAGIPDPFY.

This clonotype has more than one count but fewer than ten. The chain uses TRBV25-1 and TRBJ2-5; D unresolved. The CDR3 contains 16 residues. Trimming took 4 bases from V and 5 from J, leaving 20 bases between them. The germline V gene has CDR1 MGHDK and CDR2 SYGVNS. The CDR3 is CASSVRNLDPWETQYF. The CDR3 coding sequence is TGTGCCAGCAGTGTACGCAATCTCGATCCCTGGGAGACCCAGTACTTC.

This clonotype has a handful of counts. The chain carries TRBV7-3 and TRBJ2-5; the D is unclear. This CDR3 has 15 amino acids. CDR1 SGHTA and CDR2 FQGTGA come from the germline V gene. V was pared by 8 bases and J by 14 bases, with 30 bases between. Written as DNA, the CDR3 is TGTGCCAGCTCAAGACACGCCAACGCCGTTGAACACCAATACTTC. It encodes CASSRHANAVEHQYF.

The genes are TRBV7-9 and TRBJ2-1, with D unresolved. This CDR3 comprises 11 residues. V lost 8 bases and J 9 bases, leaving 11 bases between the germline ends. Per germline, CDR1 SEHNR and CDR2 FQNEAQ (reference sequence). This CDR3 reads CASGIDAEQFF. The CDR3, as DNA: TGTGCCAGCGGCATTGACGCTGAGCAGTTCTTC.

The chain combines TRBV19 with TRBJ2-7; possibly TRBD2 for D (7 bases). The DNA end lines up better with TRBJ2-1; the J call may be wrong. The germline V gene encodes CDR1 LNHDA and CDR2 SQIVND (reference sequence). This CDR3 is 14 amino acids long. The CDR3 nucleotides are TGTGCCAGTAGTTTGAGGGGGGGGCTCGGTGAGCAGTTCTTC. Translating it yields CASSLRGGLGEQFF.

This chain connects TRBV9 to TRBJ2-2; tentatively, D is TRBD1 or TRBD2 (11 bases each). V dropped 7 bases and J dropped 4 bases, with 23 bases sitting between them. The length of the CDR3 is 17 residues. Germline loops: CDR1 SGDLS, CDR2 YYNGEE. The CDR3 DNA sequence: TGTGCCAGCGGGACAGGGGGACTAGCGGCCTTCACCGGGGAGCTGTTTTTT. The encoded protein is CASGTGGLAAFTGELFF.

CDR3 in amino acids: CASSRARGQETQYF. Here the CDR3 DNA reads TGTGCCAGCAGCAGAGCGAGAGGGCAAGAGACCCAGTACTTC. The chain recombines TRBV2 with TRBJ2-5, with D perhaps matching TRBD2 (5 bases). The CDR3 loop spans 14 amino acids. Germline V gene lookup returns CDR1 SNHLY and CDR2 FYNNEI. V was clipped by 6 bases and J by 2 bases, with 13 bases between them. Supplemented by reference TRBV2 and TRBJ2-5, the full variable domain reads EPEVTQTPSHQVTQMGQEVILRCVPISNHLYFYWYRQILGQKVEFLVSFYNNEISEKSEIFDDQFSVERPDGSNFTLKIRSTKLEDSAMYFCASSRARGQETQYFGPGTRLLVL.

This clonotype has a single count. V gene TRBV6-2 or TRBV6-3 combines with J gene TRBJ1-4, with 7 bases that match TRBD1. The J segment lost 6 bases and the V segment lost 11 bases, leaving 6 bases of the junction unmatched. This CDR3 comprises 12 residues. CDR1 is MNHEY and CDR2 is SVGEGT in the germline V gene. CDR3 protein: CASRQGDEKLFF. The CDR3 DNA follows: TGTGCCTCCCGACAGGGCGATGAAAAACTGTTTTTT.

The gene calls are TRBV15 and TRBJ2-7; D remains unclear. Per the germline V gene, CDR1 is LNHNV and CDR2 is YYDKDF (reference sequence). CDR3 length equals 13 residues. Trimming cost V 0 bases and J 6 bases, with 9 bases left between them. CDR3 bases: TGTGCCACCAGCAGAGAACCACTTAGCGAGCAGTACGTC. Encoded protein: CATSREPLSEQYV.

This chain links TRBV5-4 with TRBJ2-3; no definite D call. Germline loops: CDR1 SGHNT, CDR2 YYREEE (reference sequence). V lost 6 bases to trimming and J lost 6 bases, with 17 bases between them. CDR3 length: 14 residues. The CDR3 DNA reads as TGTGCCAGCACCGACGGCCCGGGTCCCGATACGCAGTATTTT. Amino acid sequence: CASTDGPGPDTQYF.

V and J are TRBV7-8 and TRBJ2-7; the match to TRBD2 covers 7 bases. Trimming took 3 bases from V and 3 from J; bases not matched to a gene: 17. The CDR3 sequence is 18 residues long. CDR1 and CDR2 (germline): SGHVS, FQNEAQ. The chain's CDR3 is CASSFPGGPDAQYYEQYV. The CDR3 region has the DNA TGTGCCAGCAGCTTTCCGGGAGGTCCCGATGCGCAGTACTACGAGCAGTACGTC.

V gene TRBV7-2 combines with J gene TRBJ1-2; D not resolved. CDR3 length: 16 residues. V was pared by 7 bases and J by 8 bases, with 26 bases between. Per the germline V gene, CDR1 is SGHTA and CDR2 is FQGNSA. DNA for the CDR3: TGTGCCAGCACAATAGAGGCCAACGCCCTCGTACACGGCTACACCTTC. It specifies CASTIEANALVHGYTF.

The V and J genes are TRBV6-2 or TRBV6-3 and TRBJ2-3, with 10 bases lining up with TRBD2. J lost 7 bases, V lost 4 bases, and 5 bases had no gene match. Germline CDR1 reads MNHEY; CDR2 reads SVGEGT. The CDR3 is made up of 14 amino acids. Here the CDR3 reads CASSSSGGAYTQYF. DNA for the CDR3: TGTGCCAGCAGTTCGAGCGGGGGGGCGTATACGCAGTATTTT.

In the case of this clonotype: Because it lacks the conserved phenylalanine or tryptophan at the end, this CDR3 is likely a read error. The limits of the CDR3 on the DNA are not certain, so only TCRdb's listed CDR3 is given. The V and J genes are TRBV7-9 and TRBJ2-3; the table's D call, TRBD1, has no DNA check behind it. Ends included, the CDR3 has 13 residues. Looked up from germline, CDR1 is SEHNR and CDR2 is FQNEAQ (reference sequence). The CDR3 here is CASSYGRGGTQDL.

This chain links TRBV9 with TRBJ1-6, with a possible D match to TRBD1 (5 bases). Germline-derived CDR1 and CDR2 are SGDLS and YYNGEE. The CDR3 covers 16 residues. Trimming removed 3 bases at V and 14 bases at J, with 24 bases between. The CDR3 DNA follows: TGTGCCAGCAGCGCCGGGACTAGCGAGATCGGAAGAGCCCTCCACTTT. This codes for CASSAGTSEIGRALHF.

The rearrangement uses TRBV7-8 and TRBJ2-1, with TRBD1 matching over 7 bases. From germline, CDR1 is SGHVS and CDR2 FQNEAQ. V dropped 3 bases and J dropped 16; count of bases not matched to a gene: 18. CDR3 length: 15 amino acids. CDR3 in DNA: TGTGCCAGCAGCTTTTATCCAGACGGGACAGCCCTTTCCTTCTTC. Residues: CASSFYPDGTALSFF.

The gene calls are TRBV7-9 and TRBJ2-6, with 7 bases matching TRBD2. V shed 3 bases and J 7 bases; nucleotides not matched to a gene: 12. Germline V gene sequence: CDR1 SEHNR, CDR2 FQNEAQ (reference sequence). This CDR3 has 17 amino acids. CDR3 sequence (DNA): TGTGCCAGCAGCTTTCAAAGGAGCGGCGGGAGCGCCAACGTCCTGACTTTC. Protein sequence: CASSFQRSGGSANVLTF.

This rearrangement joins TRBV5-5 to TRBJ2-3, with 10 bases aligning to TRBD2. The trim removed 2 bases at V and 6 bases at J, leaving 9 bases unmatched. The CDR3 covers 16 residues. CDR1 and CDR2 (germline): SGHKS, YYEKEE (reference sequence). The DNA for the CDR3 is TGTGCCAGCAGCTTTACTATAGCGGGGGGCAGGGATACGCAGTATTTT. Protein product: CASSFTIAGGRDTQYF.

In the case of this clonotype: Here the CDR3 omits its conserved ending phenylalanine or tryptophan, so a read error is the likely source. The DNA is omitted, as the CDR3 cannot be located on it reliably, and the CDR3 follows TCRdb's listing. The chain joins TRBV9 to TRBJ2-3; the DNA was not compared with TRBD1, the D call given in the table. Germline CDR1 reads SGDLS; CDR2 reads YYNGEE. Both ends counted, the CDR3 spans 13 residues. CDR3 loop: CASSEWWTDNTGY.